Sequencing of this T cell receptor (beta chain) was carried out in a study of cytomegalovirus exposure and HLA in healthy donors. Study-wide background: Early released data comprised around 80 million unique TCRs from HLA-typed donors. Findings and caveats of the study: Excluded were some V segments that proved indistinguishable, including TRBV6-2 and TRBV6-3. It was taken for granted in presence/absence analyses that sequencing depth across donors was roughly uniform. In a later analysis, donors in an Asian-associated ancestry cluster reportedly had fewer N-insertions in productive TCRs than the cohort mean.

PCR was performed using 60 Vbeta and 13 Jbeta primers. Only in-frame clones appear in the TCRdb table, and some are missing; sequencing was by immunoSEQ multiplex PCR. The top ten hold around 3.2% of the sample, which has about 130,000 clones, about 69% seen once. The CDR3 has 15 amino acids. Germline CDR1 and CDR2: LGHNA and YNFKEQ. Trimming took 5 bases from V and 4 from J, leaving 16 bases between them. Only a few counts were recorded for this clone. As yet, its antigen is unknown. V is TRBV4-2 and J is TRBJ2-3; TRBD1 is a possible D gene (6 bases). The sequence was collected from a man in his thirties or forties in good health and CMV-seronegative. The material sequenced was PBMCs. CDR3 nucleotides: TGTGCCAGCAGCGCACTCGAACAGGGCGCAGATACGCAGTATTTT. This encodes CASSALEQGADTQYF.